Given below is one T cell receptor (beta chain) in context. What it binds is not known. The treatment denotes: around 19 received Ad26.COV2.S at low or high dose, single or two shots; roughly five received placebo; per-sample allocation not given. The study sampled participants on day 63 after the first vaccine or placebo injection. Vaccination employed an Ad26 vector expressing the Wuhan-strain SARS-CoV-2 spike. Here immunoSEQ multiplex PCR was the method, and the copy in TCRdb shows in-frame clones only, minus some. Of approximately 450,000 clones in the sample, 80% to 95% were seen once. The source of the sample is a study of Ad26.COV2.S vaccination and SARS-CoV-2 variants. Study context: Administration of Ad26.COV2.S was intramuscular, either once or twice 56 days apart. Study observations and caveats: Higher spike-specific TCR breadth was found in vaccine recipients than in placebo recipients.

The TCR sequence derives from a person between 18 and 65 years old who received the Ad26.COV2.S COVID-19 vaccine or a placebo. The material sequenced was peripheral blood, taken in a trial of Ad26.COV2.S vaccine versus placebo.

CDR3 nucleotide sequence: TGTGCCACCAGAGCCGAGGAAGATTATGGCTACACCTTC. Protein product: CATRAEEDYGYTF. The rearrangement uses TRBV24-1 and TRBJ1-2, with D uncertain. The CDR3 totals 13 residues. Per germline, CDR1 KGHDR and CDR2 SFDVKD. Trimming removed 7 bases at V and 5 bases at J, with 13 bases between.